A selection of T cell receptor beta chains follows, all from one sample in a study of cytomegalovirus exposure and HLA in healthy donors. TCRdb keeps only in-frame clones here, not all; method: immunoSEQ multiplex PCR. This table has 200,000 or so clones, 80% appearing once. The sequencing input was PBMCs. All receptors come from a man in his forties in good health and CMV-seropositive. Both conserved end residues are part of each CDR3. Each record gives: J gene, clone size, D gene, CDR3 length, V gene, CDR3 protein, CDR3 DNA. A D gene is named only where the DNA matches it firmly. Size values are once, few and many counts, or a class for expanded clones, and some rows have none.

J: TRBJ1-5; size: once; D: TRBD1; length: 16; V: TRBV9; CDR3: CASSPGSGTAGQPQHF; DNA: TGTGCCAGCAGCCCAGGCTCCGGGACAGCAGGTCAGCCCCAGCATTTT
J: TRBJ2-4; size: .; D: .; length: 16; V: TRBV6-1; CDR3: CASSDTGLGAKNIQYF; DNA: TGTGCCAGCAGTGACACGGGACTTGGGGCCAAAAACATTCAGTACTTC
J: TRBJ1-1; size: .; D: TRBD1; length: 16; V: TRBV18; CDR3: CASSSKDRGLNTEAFF; DNA: TGTGCCAGCTCAAGCAAGGACAGGGGGTTGAACACTGAAGCTTTCTTT
J: TRBJ2-1; size: .; D: .; length: 13; V: TRBV5-4; CDR3: CASSWVQGNEQFF; DNA: TGTGCCAGCAGCTGGGTACAGGGTAATGAGCAGTTCTTC
J: TRBJ1-3; size: .; D: .; length: 14; V: TRBV5-4; CDR3: CASSLPGAGNTIYF; DNA: TGTGCCAGCAGCTTGCCGGGGGCTGGAAACACCATATATTTT
J: TRBJ2-7; size: .; D: TRBD1; length: 14; V: TRBV30; CDR3: CAWSNRGLINEQYF; DNA: TGTGCCTGGAGCAACAGGGGGTTAATCAACGAGCAGTACTTC
J: TRBJ1-1; size: few; D: .; length: 16; V: TRBV4-1; CDR3: CASSQGDRGAGTEAFF; DNA: TGCGCCAGCAGCCAAGGGGATCGGGGCGCGGGGACTGAAGCTTTCTTT
J: TRBJ1-1; size: .; D: TRBD1; length: 11; V: TRBV6-4; CDR3: CARGTGYEAFF; DNA: TGTGCCAGGGGGACAGGCTATGAAGCTTTCTTT
J: TRBJ2-2; size: few; D: .; length: 14; V: TRBV5-1; CDR3: CASSPPSGDGELFF; DNA: TGCGCCAGCAGCCCCCCTTCGGGTGACGGGGAGCTGTTTTTT
J: TRBJ1-4; size: .; D: TRBD1; length: 19; V: TRBV15; CDR3: CATSRDQTQGEVLNEKLFF; DNA: TGTGCCACCAGCAGAGACCAAACTCAGGGGGAAGTTTTAAATGAAAAACTGTTTTTT
J: TRBJ1-2; size: .; D: .; length: 16; V: TRBV7-2; CDR3: CASSSLGTRQSSSYTF; DNA: TGTGCCAGCAGCTCCTTAGGTACGAGACAGTCCTCTAGCTACACCTTC
J: TRBJ1-3; size: .; D: .; length: 18; V: TRBV21-1; CDR3: CASSKSRDSWSSGNTIYF; DNA: TGTGCCAGCAGCAAATCCCGGGACAGTTGGTCCTCTGGAAACACCATATATTTT
J: TRBJ2-2; size: few; D: .; length: 17; V: TRBV18; CDR3: CASSPLAGQRDTGELFF; DNA: TGTGCCAGCTCACCACTGGCGGGACAGCGTGACACCGGGGAGCTGTTTTTT
J: TRBJ2-1; size: .; D: TRBD2; length: 17; V: TRBV5-4; CDR3: CASSSGTSGTLYNEQFF; DNA: TGTGCCAGCAGCTCGGGGACTAGCGGGACCCTATACAATGAGCAGTTCTTC
J: TRBJ2-7; size: .; D: .; length: 14; V: TRBV9; CDR3: CASSEQEGPYEQYF; DNA: TGTGCCAGCAGCGAACAGGAGGGGCCCTACGAGCAGTACTTC
J: TRBJ2-1; size: .; D: .; length: 14; V: TRBV9; CDR3: CASSPDYDSYEQFF; DNA: TGTGCCAGCAGCCCAGATTATGACAGTTATGAGCAGTTCTTC
J: TRBJ1-1; size: once; D: TRBD1; length: 14; V: TRBV5-1; CDR3: CASSSTGGNTEAFF; DNA: TGCGCCAGCAGCTCAACAGGGGGGAACACTGAAGCTTTCTTT
J: TRBJ1-2; size: .; D: .; length: 14; V: TRBV7-3; CDR3: CASSPRWGDYGYTF; DNA: TGTGCCAGCAGCCCCAGGTGGGGGGACTATGGCTACACCTTC
J: TRBJ2-1; size: .; D: .; length: 12; V: TRBV2; CDR3: CASSEGRSPVFF; DNA: TGTGCCAGCAGTGAAGGAAGGAGCCCGGTGTTCTTC
J: TRBJ2-5; size: .; D: .; length: 14; V: TRBV27; CDR3: CASSPIGAQETQYF; DNA: TGTGCCAGCAGCCCCATAGGAGCACAAGAGACCCAGTACTTC
J: TRBJ2-5; size: .; D: TRBD1; length: 15; V: TRBV25-1; CDR3: CASSAWDSGQETQYF; DNA: TGTGCCAGCAGTGCCTGGGACAGCGGACAAGAGACCCAGTACTTC
J: TRBJ2-3; size: .; D: TRBD2; length: 14; V: TRBV7-3; CDR3: CASSFRGGTDTQYF; DNA: TGTGCCAGCAGCTTCCGGGGGGGCACAGATACGCAGTATTTT
J: TRBJ2-1; size: .; D: .; length: 16; V: TRBV25-1; CDR3: CASSEGGRSPYNEQFF; DNA: TGTGCCAGCAGTGAAGGGGGCCGGAGTCCCTACAATGAGCAGTTCTTC
J: TRBJ2-7; size: .; D: .; length: 14; V: TRBV19; CDR3: CASSIRGSTYEQYF; DNA: TGTGCCAGTAGTATTAGGGGGTCGACCTACGAGCAGTACTTC
J: TRBJ1-5; size: once; D: .; length: 13; V: TRBV28; CDR3: CASSFSGRWAQHF; DNA: TGTGCCAGCAGTTTTTCCGGCAGGTGGGCCCAGCATTTT
J: TRBJ2-1; size: .; D: .; length: 12; V: TRBV29-1; CDR3: CSVEPVRNEQFF; DNA: TGCAGCGTTGAGCCGGTACGGAATGAGCAGTTCTTC
J: TRBJ2-2; size: .; D: .; length: 15; V: TRBV9; CDR3: CASSLSGGGTGELFF; DNA: TGTGCCAGCAGCCTGTCCGGCGGCGGCACCGGGGAGCTGTTTTTT
J: TRBJ2-7; size: .; D: TRBD1; length: 15; V: TRBV27; CDR3: CASSQLSRGSYEQYF; DNA: TGTGCCAGCAGCCAGCTGAGCAGGGGGTCGTACGAGCAGTACTTC
J: TRBJ2-7; size: .; D: TRBD2; length: 18; V: TRBV29-1; CDR3: CSVVRGLAGGSIYYEQYF; DNA: TGCAGCGTTGTTCGGGGACTAGCGGGGGGTTCGATCTACTACGAGCAGTACTTC
J: TRBJ2-2; size: .; D: TRBD1; length: 16; V: TRBV11-3; CDR3: CASSLVGTGNTGELFF; DNA: TGTGCCAGCAGCTTGGTTGGGACAGGGAACACCGGGGAGCTGTTTTTT
J: TRBJ2-7; size: .; D: TRBD1; length: 15; V: TRBV7-7; CDR3: CASSFGTGAAYEQYF; DNA: TGTGCTAGCAGCTTTGGGACAGGGGCCGCCTACGAGCAGTACTTC
J: TRBJ1-1; size: .; D: .; length: 13; V: TRBV9; CDR3: CASSVGTSPEAFF; DNA: TGTGCCAGCAGCGTAGGAACATCCCCTGAAGCTTTCTTT
J: TRBJ1-1; size: .; D: .; length: 12; V: TRBV30; CDR3: CAFTGLNTEAFF; DNA: TGTGCCTTTACAGGGTTGAACACTGAAGCTTTCTTT
J: TRBJ1-1; size: .; D: .; length: 13; V: TRBV6-5; CDR3: CASSITGNTEAFF; DNA: TGTGCCAGCAGCATCACAGGGAACACTGAAGCTTTCTTT
J: TRBJ2-1; size: .; D: .; length: 15; V: TRBV27; CDR3: CASSRGGGSYNEQFF; DNA: TGTGCCAGCAGCCGAGGGGGGGGTTCCTACAATGAGCAGTTCTTC
J: TRBJ2-5; size: .; D: TRBD2; length: 17; V: TRBV4-2; CDR3: CASSQVTSGGVKETQYF; DNA: TGTGCCAGCAGCCAAGTTACTAGCGGGGGGGTTAAAGAGACCCAGTACTTC
J: TRBJ1-2; size: .; D: .; length: 17; V: TRBV14; CDR3: CASPWKYSLGQNYGYTF; DNA: TGTGCCAGCCCCTGGAAGTATAGCCTGGGGCAGAACTATGGCTACACCTTC